The clone carrying this T cell receptor (beta chain) was counted only a few times. These data belong to a study of T-cell memory formation after mild COVID-19. Germline V gene data show CDR1 as MGHRA and CDR2 as YSYEKL. With 1 base removed from V and 6 bases from J, the gap between germline ends came to 8 bases. The CDR3 extends over 13 amino acids. It was 5'RACE with constant-segment primers that produced the TCR alpha and TCR beta cDNA libraries, which carried sample barcodes and UMIs. MiXCR, applied by TCRdb to the 5' RACE reads, yields one record per CDR3 protein. The sample lists about 150,000 distinct CDR3 sequences; 20% to 25% were seen once.

The chain joins TRBV4-1 to TRBJ2-3; D uncertain. This sequence was found in an adult woman who had mild COVID-19 (a few samples of this study predate the infection). Cell type and time point are not known. The sequenced sample was PBMCs or a T cell subset sorted from them (not recorded which). DNA of the CDR3: TGCGCCAGCAGCCAAGCGGGTAGGGATACGCAGTATTTT. It encodes CASSQAGRDTQYF.